Listed below are T cell receptor beta chains from one sample, sequenced in a study of control samples from healthy donors and cancer patients. The method was immunoSEQ multiplex PCR; TCRdb's version includes in-frame clones alone and lacks a portion of them. The table lists over 100,000 clones, approximately 92% of them singletons, with approximately 6% in the top ten. Sequenced sample: blood. Source of these receptors: a man between 18 and 35 years old in good health. Both conserved end residues are part of each CDR3. D genes are given only for firm matches. Clone size is given for some rows only: seen once, a few or many times, or a class if the clone is expanded.

cdr3_aa cdr3_nt clone_size j_call d_call v_call
CASNMVGLSKTQYF TGTGCCAGCAACATGGTTGGTCTTTCGAAGACCCAGTACTTC once TRBJ2-5 - TRBV2
CASSSHQETQYF TGTGCCAGCAGTTCCCACCAAGAGACCCAGTACTTC - TRBJ2-5 - TRBV12-3/TRBV12-4
CASTSGTGGNQPQHF TGTGCCAGCACCTCCGGGACAGGAGGCAATCAGCCCCAGCATTTT - TRBJ1-5 TRBD1 TRBV11-2
CASSPDSFNEKLFF TGTGCCAGCAGCCCGGACAGCTTTAATGAAAAACTGTTTTTT - TRBJ1-4 - TRBV6-6
CASRQGRGTGELFF TGTGCCAGCAGGCAGGGGCGCGGGACCGGGGAGCTGTTTTTT - TRBJ2-2 - TRBV13
CASSLRDSRNEKLFF TGCGCCAGCAGCCTCCGGGACAGCCGGAATGAAAAACTGTTTTTT - TRBJ1-4 TRBD1 TRBV4-1
CASSLGRALGNTEAFF TGCGCCAGCAGCTTGGGCAGGGCCCTGGGGAACACTGAAGCTTTCTTT - TRBJ1-1 - TRBV5-1
CAWSRPGTGSYNEQFF TGTGCCTGGAGTCGTCCCGGGACAGGGTCCTACAATGAGCAGTTCTTC once TRBJ2-1 TRBD1 TRBV30
CASKPGRLAQPQHF TGTGCCAGCAAACCAGGGCGATTGGCTCAGCCCCAGCATTTT - TRBJ1-5 - TRBV2
CASIGVGANTGELFF TGCGCCAGCATAGGTGTCGGTGCGAACACCGGGGAGCTGTTTTTT - TRBJ2-2 - TRBV10-2
CATRNQQGFSTQYF TGTGCCACCAGGAACCAACAGGGGTTCAGTACGCAGTATTTT - TRBJ2-3 TRBD1 TRBV2
CASTIGTGQETQYF TGTGCCAGCACCATAGGGACAGGGCAGGAGACCCAGTACTTC once TRBJ2-5 TRBD1 TRBV2
CASSGPNFYGYTF TGTGCCAGCAGTGGGCCGAATTTCTATGGCTACACCTTC - TRBJ1-2 - TRBV25-1
CASSHNQGLGNSPLHF TGCGCCAGCAGCCATAACCAGGGGTTGGGGAATTCACCCCTCCACTTT - TRBJ1-6 - TRBV5-1
CASSARGQEAVGYGYTF TGTGCCAGCAGCGCCCGGGGGCAGGAGGCCGTAGGTTATGGCTACACCTTC - TRBJ1-2 - TRBV7-9